A single sample gave rise to the 13 T cell receptor beta chains below, sequenced in a study of T cells after yellow fever vaccination. TCRdb used MiXCR to reprocess the 5' RACE reads, holding one entry per CDR3 protein. The sample includes approximately 550,000 distinct CDR3 sequences, about 19% of them seen just once. This specimen was PBMCs, taken 15 days after the yellow fever booster vaccination. These receptors were taken from a young man who received the YFV17D yellow fever vaccine.

The V and J genes are TRBV7-9 and TRBJ2-7, with 10 bases identical to TRBD2. Germline CDR1 reads SEHNR; CDR2 reads FQNEAQ (reference sequence). V was pared by 1 base and J by 4 bases, with 4 bases of the junction left unmatched. The CDR3 has 15 residues. CDR3: CASSLVTSGEYEQYF. The CDR3 bases are TGTGCCAGCAGCTTAGTTACTAGCGGGGAATACGAGCAGTACTTC.

V gene TRBV7-9 combines with J gene TRBJ2-1, with TRBD1 matching 8 bases. The CDR3 sequence is 15 residues long. Trimming took 2 bases from V and 5 from J; bases not matched to a gene: 5. The germline CDR1 and CDR2 sequences are SEHNR and FQNEAQ (reference sequence). The CDR3 DNA follows: TGTGCCAGCAGCTTACTCCAGGGGGCGAACAATGAGCAGTTCTTC. As protein: CASSLLQGANNEQFF.

This clonotype was recorded a few times. The chain couples TRBV24-1 to TRBJ2-1, with D tentatively TRBD1 (5 bases). V was shortened by 5 bases and J by 9 bases, with 13 bases between the two germline ends. Germline CDR1 is KGHDR and CDR2 is SFDVKD. The CDR3 is made up of 13 amino acids. The CDR3 spells CATSAQGTGEQFF. CDR3 nucleotides: TGTGCCACCAGTGCTCAGGGTACTGGTGAGCAGTTCTTC.

The J gene is TRBJ2-5, the V gene TRBV29-1; D uncertain. V was shortened by 6 bases and J by 4 bases, with 9 bases between the two germline ends. The CDR3 length is 11 residues. Germline V gene data show CDR1 as SQVTM and CDR2 as ANQGSEA. The CDR3 bases are TGCAGCGTACAGCGTTTAGAGACCCAGTACTTC. Its translation is CSVQRLETQYF.

This clonotype was seen a handful of times. The chain recombines TRBV18 with TRBJ2-3; D may be TRBD1 (5 bases). The CDR3 is 14 amino acids. V lost 3 bases and J 0 bases, leaving 7 bases between the germline ends. Germline lookup yields CDR1 KGHSH and CDR2 LQKENI. The CDR3 DNA reads TGTGCCAGCTCACCGACAGCCAGCACAGATACGCAGTATTTT. Protein product: CASSPTASTDTQYF.

This clonotype showed up just a few times. V and J are TRBV15 and TRBJ2-7, with unresolved D. This CDR3 is built from 11 residues. Between the trimmed V and J ends, which lost 4 bases and 4 bases, there was a span of 5 bases. CDR1 and CDR2 (germline): LNHNV, YYDKDF (reference sequence). CDR3 protein: CATSKNYEQYF. The CDR3 nucleotides read TGTGCCACCAGCAAGAATTACGAGCAGTACTTC.

This chain uses TRBV7-9 with TRBJ2-3, with TRBD2 matching 9 bases. CDR3 length: 17 amino acids. Germline V gene data show CDR1 as SEHNR and CDR2 as FQNEAQ (reference sequence). The V segment lost 5 bases and the J segment 5 bases; nucleotides outside the gene matches: 14. Here the CDR3 DNA reads TGTGCCAGCAGCCCCCCTGGGGCGGGAGGGGGCGGAGATACGCAGTATTTT. Translating gives CASSPPGAGGGGDTQYF.

The genes are TRBV7-9 and TRBJ2-1; TRBD2 matches at 8 bases. The J segment lost 9 bases and the V segment lost 11 bases, leaving 15 bases of the junction unmatched. The CDR3 spans 14 residues. Per the germline V gene, CDR1 is SEHNR and CDR2 is FQNEAQ (reference sequence). This chain's CDR3 is CAGAFSAGGGEQFF. Here the CDR3 DNA reads TGTGCCGGCGCCTTCAGTGCGGGAGGAGGTGAGCAGTTCTTC.

This chain links TRBV29-1 with TRBJ2-4, with D unresolved. Trimming stripped 7 bases from V and 0 bases from J, with 13 bases between. The CDR3 totals 14 residues. Germline CDR1 and CDR2: SQVTM and ANQGSEA. CDR3 amino acids: CSGQDSLAKNIQYF. The CDR3 coding sequence is TGCAGCGGTCAAGATTCGCTAGCCAAAAACATTCAGTACTTC.

This clonotype was observed a handful of times. V is TRBV29-1 and J is TRBJ2-1, with D possibly matching TRBD1 (7 bases). The CDR3 runs 15 residues. V was shortened by 6 bases and J by 0 bases, with 15 bases between the two germline ends. Per germline, CDR1 SQVTM and CDR2 ANQGSEA. The CDR3 bases are TGCAGCGTGAAGTCAGGGGGGAGCTCCTACAATGAGCAGTTCTTC. Translated, it gives CSVKSGGSSYNEQFF.

This clonotype was seen a handful of times. The gene calls are TRBV20-1 and TRBJ1-2; D remains ambiguous. V lost 0 bases to trimming and J lost 0 bases, with 11 bases between them. Germline V gene lookup returns CDR1 DFQATT and CDR2 SNEGSKA (reference sequence). The CDR3 has 15 residues. In DNA form, the CDR3 reads TGCAGTGCTAGAGATGGCCAGAAATCTAACTATGGCTACACCTTC. Protein sequence: CSARDGQKSNYGYTF.

The chain is built from TRBV28 and TRBJ2-5, with D possibly matching TRBD1 (5 bases). The germline V gene encodes CDR1 MDHEN and CDR2 SYDVKM. V was shortened by 5 bases and J by 3 bases, with 10 bases between the two germline ends. The CDR3 totals 13 residues. CDR3 DNA sequence: TGTGCCAGCAGTCACGACAGTGAAGAGACCCAGTACTTC. It codes for CASSHDSEETQYF.

The CDR3 nucleotides are TGTGCCAGCAGTCGTTCGGGAGGAGGAGAGCAGTACTTC. This translates into CASSRSGGGEQYF. V is TRBV12-3 or TRBV12-4 and J is TRBJ2-7; 7 bases are a match to TRBD2. The CDR3 extends over 13 amino acids. V lost 5 bases and J lost 7; bases outside the gene matches: 8.